Listed below are T cell receptor beta chains from one sample, sequenced in a study of T-cell reconstitution after alpha-beta-depleted transplantation in children. TCRdb passed the PCR reads through MiXCR, listing each CDR3 protein once. The sample has 200,000 or so distinct CDR3 sequences, 6.3% seen once; the top ten hold 4.5% to 5.5%. Specimen: PBMCs, collected before TCRalphabeta/CD19-depleted stem cell transplant. Source of these receptors: a girl in the first two years of life with combined immunodeficiency, due to receive a stem cell transplant. Each CDR3 is given with its conserved first and last residue. D genes are given only for firm matches. Size is omitted from some rows. Given values are once, few, many or a class for expanded clones.

D,V,J,size,DNA,CDR3
TRBD1,TRBV20-1,TRBJ2-7,many,TGCAGTGCTAGAGAGGGCAGGGGGTACGAGCAGTACTTC,CSAREGRGYEQYF
TRBD2,TRBV29-1,TRBJ2-1,many,TGCAGCGTTTTAGTAGCGGGAGGGACCTACAATGAGCAGTTCTTC,CSVLVAGGTYNEQFF
TRBD2,TRBV20-1,TRBJ2-3,-,TGCAGTGCTAGTCTAGCGGGAGTGAGAGATACGCAGTATTTT,CSASLAGVRDTQYF
TRBD1,TRBV5-5,TRBJ2-2,few,TGTGCCAGCAGCTTGGGGGACAGATTCACCGGGGAGCTGTTTTTT,CASSLGDRFTGELFF
-,TRBV25-1,TRBJ2-7,many,TGTGCCAGCAGTGAAACAAGACCCTACCTGGGTGGGGAGCAGTACTTC,CASSETRPYLGGEQYF
TRBD1,TRBV9,TRBJ1-2,many,TGTGCCAGCAGCGGACGACAGGGTCTTAATGTGGACTACACCTTC,CASSGRQGLNVDYTF
-,TRBV6-1,TRBJ2-1,many,TGTGCCAGCAGTGTCTGGACTGTCGCAATTGCGAATGAGCAGTTCTTC,CASSVWTVAIANEQFF
-,TRBV12-3/TRBV12-4,TRBJ2-2,many,TGTGCCAGCAGGATTTACACCGGGGAGCTGTTTTTT,CASRIYTGELFF
TRBD2,TRBV20-1,TRBJ2-1,many,TGCAGTGCTAGAGATGGGGGGGAGGCCTACTACAATGAGCAGTTCTTC,CSARDGGEAYYNEQFF
-,TRBV7-9,TRBJ2-3,many,TGTGCCAGCAGCTCCCACGGAATGGCAGATACGCAGTATTTT,CASSSHGMADTQYF
-,TRBV20-1,TRBJ2-1,many,TGCAGTGTTCAGATAGCATCCTACAATGAGCAGTTCTTC,CSVQIASYNEQFF
-,TRBV24-1,TRBJ2-1,many,TGTGCCACCAGTGGGGTCACCGACTACAATGAGCAGTTCTTC,CATSGVTDYNEQFF
-,TRBV5-1,TRBJ1-4,many,TGCGCCAGCAGCTTGGGGGGATTCGCTAATGAAAAACTGTTTTTT,CASSLGGFANEKLFF
-,TRBV29-1,TRBJ2-6,-,TGCAGCGTTCCAGTGAACTCTGGGGCCAACGTCCTGACTTTC,CSVPVNSGANVLTF
-,TRBV29-1,TRBJ1-1,-,TGCAGCGTTGAGCCCAGGGGAATTGGAACTGAAGCTTTCTTT,CSVEPRGIGTEAFF
TRBD1,TRBV6-1,TRBJ2-3,many,TGTGCCAGCAGTCGTTGGGACAGGGGGTCAACAGATACGCAGTATTTT,CASSRWDRGSTDTQYF
-,TRBV9,TRBJ2-5,many,TGTGCCAGCAGCGTAGCTTCGGGCTATGCCACAGAGACCCAGTACTTC,CASSVASGYATETQYF
-,TRBV12-3/TRBV12-4,TRBJ1-2,many,TGTGCCAGCAGTTTAGGCTATTACAGGGACTATGGCTACACCTTC,CASSLGYYRDYGYTF
-,TRBV14,TRBJ1-2,many,TGTGCCAGCAGCCCCCTCCCCAGGAATAACTATGGCTACACCTTC,CASSPLPRNNYGYTF
TRBD2,TRBV19,TRBJ2-5,-,TGTGCGACCGCACGAGCGGGGGGCCAAGAGACCCAGTACTTC,CATARAGGQETQYF
-,TRBV15,TRBJ1-5,many,TGTGCCACCAGCAGAGATACCCCGGGCAACTATCAGCCCCAGCATTTT,CATSRDTPGNYQPQHF
-,TRBV29-1,TRBJ2-1,many,TGCAGCGTTGAAGATCCCCTACTCCTCAGCTCCTACAATGAGCAGTTCTTC,CSVEDPLLLSSYNEQFF
TRBD2,TRBV20-1,TRBJ2-1,many,TGCAGTGCAACCGGACTAGCGGGAGTCGCCTACAATGAGCAGTTCTTC,CSATGLAGVAYNEQFF
TRBD2,TRBV7-3,TRBJ2-1,many,TGTGCCAGCAGCACGCTAGCGGGGCAAGGGCAGTTCTTC,CASSTLAGQGQFF
-,TRBV7-9,TRBJ2-7,-,TGTGCCAGCAGCTTTAACCGGGATCAGCAGTACTTC,CASSFNRDQQYF
-,TRBV27,TRBJ2-5,-,TGTGCCAGCAGTTCCGGGTGGACCCAGTACTTC,CASSSGWTQYF